This T cell receptor (beta chain) was obtained from a study of CD8+CD57+ T cells in acquired aplastic anemia. Study-wide points: Some 29 CD8+ CDR3 sequences were shared between patients and controls.

This CDR3 has 13 amino acids. Germline CDR1 SGHNT, CDR2 YYREEE (reference sequence). Trimming took off 3 bases at V and 5 bases at J, with 8 bases between the two ends. Investigators profiled TCR beta VDJ and CDR3 from genomic DNA template. TCRdb reprocessed the reads via MiXCR and lists one record per CDR3 protein. The sample includes over 150,000 distinct CDR3 sequences, less than 50% of them seen just once. The sequenced patients had an expansion of CD8+CD57+ cells seen by flow cytometry. To note about this clonotype: The antigen remains unidentified. With a much larger clone just one base away, this may be a read error.

Sequenced input: sorted CD4+, CD8+, or CD8+CD57+ T cells (not recorded which) from PBMCs. The chain links TRBV5-4 to TRBJ1-4; D is perhaps TRBD1 (6 bases). This TCR derives from a human donor with aplastic anemia. CDR3 sequence (DNA): TGTGCCAGCAGCTACGGACAGAATGAAAAACTGTTTTTT. This codes for CASSYGQNEKLFF.